This T cell receptor beta chain originates from a study of cytomegalovirus exposure and HLA in healthy donors. Background on the study: Previous work identified roughly 120 million unique TCR beta sequences from 150 million to 200 million T cells.

Findings and caveats of the study: In a later analysis, productive TCRs from donors in an Asian-associated ancestry cluster reportedly carried fewer N-insertions than the cohort mean.

Primers: 60 Vbeta forward and 13 Jbeta reverse. Sequencing was performed with immunoSEQ multiplex PCR; in TCRdb, only in-frame clones are kept and a portion is missing. The data hold roughly 100,000 clones, with about two thirds observed a single time. About this clone itself: The target antigen is unknown.

This CDR3 contains 17 residues. With 0 bases clipped from V and 3 bases from J, the junction kept 8 bases outside the gene matches. V gene TRBV23-1 combines with J gene TRBJ2-7; 10 bases line up with TRBD2. TRBV23-1 has ORF status, its function being uncertain. Input material: PBMCs. The source of this sequence is a female donor in good health and CMV-seronegative. The CDR3 region is CASSQSGLAGAIYEQYF. In nucleotides, the CDR3 is TGCGCCAGCAGTCAATCTGGTCTAGCGGGAGCCATCTACGAGCAGTACTTC.